The 18 T cell receptor beta chains reported below all come from one sample, sequenced in a study of blood T cell repertoires in COVID-19. Profiling relied on immunoSEQ multiplex PCR, and the TCRdb table lists in-frame clones only, not all of them. The table has 250,000 to 350,000 clones, around 87% seen once; the top ten hold approximately 5%. Sequenced material: PBMCs or T cells enriched from blood (not recorded which). The receptors were sampled from a woman in her 30s who had recovered from COVID-19.

This clone has a single count. The genes are TRBV10-3 and TRBJ1-2; no firm D call. The CDR3 runs to 13 residues. The ends were cut back, 5 bases at V and 3 bases at J, with 10 bases in the middle. The germline V gene encodes CDR1 ENHRY and CDR2 SYGVKD. The CDR3 DNA reads as TGTGCCATCAGTTGGTTTGAGGACTATGGCTACACCTTC. Amino acids: CAISWFEDYGYTF.

This CDR3 is CASSQVNGYEQYF. The CDR3 nucleotides are TGCGCCAGCAGCCAAGTGAACGGCTACGAGCAGTACTTC. The V call is TRBV4-1, the J call TRBJ2-7, with D unclear. Per the germline V gene, CDR1 is MGHRA and CDR2 is YSYEKL. V was clipped by 1 base and J by 3 bases, with 7 bases between them. CDR3 length: 13 amino acids.

As to this clone: Other DNA sequences in this sample translate to the same CDR3. The chain carries TRBV5-1 and TRBJ1-3; D gene ambiguous. Germline lookup yields CDR1 SGHRS and CDR2 YFSETQ. This CDR3 contains 14 residues. The V end was cut by 0 bases, the J end by 4 bases, with 8 bases between. The CDR3 reads CASSLGHSGNTIYF. The CDR3 region has the DNA TGCGCCAGCAGCTTGGGACATTCGGGAAACACCATATATTTT.

This clone came up once. The chain employs TRBV3-1 (or the pseudogene TRBV3-2) and TRBJ2-2; the match to TRBD2 covers 8 bases. The V gene's germline CDR1 is LGHDT and CDR2 YNNKEL (reference sequence). The CDR3 sequence is 17 residues long. Losses at the gene ends were 2 bases for V and 7 bases for J; bases not matched to a gene: 12. CDR3 coding DNA: TGTGCCAGCAGCCAATTGACCGGGACTAGAACTGTCGGGGAGCTGTTTTTT. Its protein product is CASSQLTGTRTVGELFF.

The chain links TRBV5-5 to TRBJ2-1, with D tentatively TRBD2 (6 bases). Trimming cost V 4 bases and J 5 bases, with 16 bases left between them. Germline-derived CDR1 and CDR2 are SGHKS and YYEKEE (reference sequence). The CDR3 spans 15 residues. CDR3 DNA: TGTGCCAGCAGCCTGACGGGGGTTCTTAACAATGAGCAGTTCTTC. It specifies CASSLTGVLNNEQFF.

This chain connects TRBV11-1 to TRBJ2-1; D may be TRBD1 (5 bases). The CDR3 is 15 amino acids. Trimming shortened V by 2 bases and J by 6 bases, and 14 bases separated the two germline ends. Germline V gene data show CDR1 as SGHAT and CDR2 as FQDESV (reference sequence). The CDR3 here is CASSLTGRIINEQFF. In DNA, the CDR3 is TGTGCCAGCAGCTTAACAGGCCGGATAATCAATGAGCAGTTCTTC.

This clone was detected only once. The V and J genes are TRBV5-8 and TRBJ1-2, with D perhaps TRBD1 (5 bases). The CDR3 runs 13 residues. V lost 1 base to trimming and J lost 8 bases, with 12 bases between them. The germline gives CDR1 SGHTS, CDR2 YDEGEE. The CDR3 loop is CASSLRSAGGYTF. DNA of the CDR3: TGTGCCAGCAGCTTGAGGTCCGCAGGGGGCTACACCTTC.

The chain couples TRBV4-1 to TRBJ2-2; TRBD1 matches 8 bases. Trimming cost V 4 bases and J 0 bases; bases outside gene matches: 4. The CDR3 runs 16 residues. CDR1 and CDR2 (germline): MGHRA, YSYEKL. The CDR3 nucleotides are TGCGCCAGCAGCCCGCAGGGGGCACCGAACACCGGGGAGCTGTTTTTT. Protein product: CASSPQGAPNTGELFF.

The chain couples TRBV10-3 to TRBJ2-6, with TRBD2 as a possible D gene (6 bases). Looked up from germline, CDR1 is ENHRY and CDR2 is SYGVKD. The CDR3 sequence is 14 residues long. Trimming pared 5 bases from V and 1 base from J, leaving 6 bases between. The CDR3 region is CAISRGSGANVLTF. CDR3 sequence (DNA): TGTGCCATCAGTCGGGGGTCTGGGGCCAACGTCCTGACTTTC.

The rearrangement links TRBV7-9 to TRBJ1-1; D is unresolved. V dropped 5 bases and J dropped 3 bases, with 10 bases sitting between them. CDR3 length: 13 amino acids. Germline V gives CDR1 SEHNR, CDR2 FQNEAQ (reference sequence). This CDR3 is CASSNPPDTEAFF. CDR3 sequence (DNA): TGTGCCAGCAGCAACCCTCCGGACACTGAAGCTTTCTTT.

This clone was counted a single time. The chain joins TRBV25-1 to TRBJ1-5, with a tentative D call TRBD1 (5 bases). V gave up 3 bases and J gave up 0 bases, with 9 bases separating them. Germline V lookup: CDR1 MGHDK, CDR2 SYGVNS. This CDR3 spans 15 amino acids. The CDR3 DNA reads as TGTGCCAGCAGTGAGGGCAGGGATAGCAATCAGCCCCAGCATTTT. Amino acid sequence: CASSEGRDSNQPQHF.

The chain uses TRBV5-4 and TRBJ1-4; D is perhaps TRBD1 (5 bases). V was pared by 1 base and J by 7 bases, with 14 bases between. The length of the CDR3 is 15 residues. Germline V lookup: CDR1 SGHNT, CDR2 YYREEE (reference sequence). CDR3 coding DNA: TGTGCCAGCAGCTTGACCGGGGCGGAGGGTGAAAAACTGTTTTTT. This encodes CASSLTGAEGEKLFF.

The chain employs TRBV10-2 and TRBJ2-7; D is ambiguous. The germline V gene encodes CDR1 WSHSY and CDR2 SAAADI. The V and J ends lost 10 bases and 2 bases respectively, with 15 bases between them. The CDR3 length is 13 residues. The CDR3 DNA is TGCGCCACTACCCGGGTACCAACCTACGAGCAGTACTTC. It specifies CATTRVPTYEQYF.

The rearrangement links TRBV29-1 to TRBJ2-5; TRBD2 matches 9 bases. The germline gives CDR1 SQVTM, CDR2 ANQGSEA. The CDR3 is 15 amino acids. V was pared by 3 bases and J by 3 bases, with 8 bases of the junction left unmatched. The CDR3 bases are TGCAGCGTTGAGTACAGCGGGGGGAAGGAAGAGACCCAGTACTTC. This encodes CSVEYSGGKEETQYF.

The chain recombines TRBV27 with TRBJ1-5, with D hard to call. The ends were cut back, 6 bases at V and 1 base at J, with 10 bases in the middle. The germline V gene has CDR1 MNHEY and CDR2 SMNVEV (reference sequence). CDR3 length: 14 amino acids. The CDR3, as DNA: TGTGCCAGCAGCCCAACAAACAGCAATCAGCCCCAGCATTTT. Translated, it gives CASSPTNSNQPQHF.

This clone has a handful of counts. This sample includes further DNA sequences coding for the same CDR3. V gene TRBV18 combines with J gene TRBJ1-4, with 11 bases identical to TRBD1. V shed 4 bases and J 0 bases; nucleotides not matched to a gene: 1. This CDR3 region has 16 residues. Germline V gene sequence: CDR1 KGHSH, CDR2 LQKENI. Written as DNA, the CDR3 is TGTGCCAGCTCACGGGGACAGGGGGCAACTAATGAAAAACTGTTTTTT. Its translation is CASSRGQGATNEKLFF.

This clone has ten or more counts. The same CDR3 arises from other DNA sequences in this sample as well. The V and J genes are TRBV27 and TRBJ2-7, with D perhaps TRBD1 (5 bases). Germline V lookup: CDR1 MNHEY, CDR2 SMNVEV (reference sequence). V lost 5 bases to trimming and J lost 3 bases, with 11 bases between them. The CDR3 consists of 13 residues. The CDR3 DNA reads TGTGCCAGCAGTCCACAGGTAAACTACGAGCAGTACTTC. It encodes CASSPQVNYEQYF.

The V gene is TRBV10-3, the J gene TRBJ1-1; 10 positions match TRBD1. The length of the CDR3 is 14 residues. Germline assignment: CDR1 ENHRY and CDR2 SYGVKD. J was trimmed by 5 bases and V by 2 bases; bases with no gene match: 2. CDR3 nucleotides: TGTGCCATCAGTGAGGGGACAGGGGCTACTGAAGCTTTCTTT. The encoded protein is CAISEGTGATEAFF.